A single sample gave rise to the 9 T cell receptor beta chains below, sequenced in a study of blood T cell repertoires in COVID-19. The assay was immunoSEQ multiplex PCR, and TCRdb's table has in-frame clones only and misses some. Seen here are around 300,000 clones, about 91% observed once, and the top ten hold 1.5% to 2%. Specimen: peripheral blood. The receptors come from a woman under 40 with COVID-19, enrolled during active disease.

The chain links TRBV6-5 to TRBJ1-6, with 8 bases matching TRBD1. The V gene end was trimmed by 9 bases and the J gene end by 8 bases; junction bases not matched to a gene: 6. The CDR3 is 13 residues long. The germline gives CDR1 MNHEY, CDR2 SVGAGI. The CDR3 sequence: CASCRGQDSPLHF. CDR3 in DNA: TGTGCCAGTTGTAGGGGACAGGATTCACCCCTCCACTTT.

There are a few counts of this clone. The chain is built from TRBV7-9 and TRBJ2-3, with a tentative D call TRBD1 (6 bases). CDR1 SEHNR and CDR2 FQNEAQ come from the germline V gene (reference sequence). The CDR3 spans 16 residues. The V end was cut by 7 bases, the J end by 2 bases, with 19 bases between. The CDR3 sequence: CASTGTGTTITDTQYF. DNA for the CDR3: TGTGCCAGCACCGGAACAGGGACAACAATCACAGATACGCAGTATTTT.

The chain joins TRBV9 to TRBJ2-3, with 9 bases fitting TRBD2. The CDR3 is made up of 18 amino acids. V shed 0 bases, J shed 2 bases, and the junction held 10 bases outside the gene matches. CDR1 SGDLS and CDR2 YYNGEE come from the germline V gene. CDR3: CASSVEVGVGLATDTQYF. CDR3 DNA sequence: TGTGCCAGCAGCGTAGAGGTCGGGGTGGGACTAGCCACAGATACGCAGTATTTT.

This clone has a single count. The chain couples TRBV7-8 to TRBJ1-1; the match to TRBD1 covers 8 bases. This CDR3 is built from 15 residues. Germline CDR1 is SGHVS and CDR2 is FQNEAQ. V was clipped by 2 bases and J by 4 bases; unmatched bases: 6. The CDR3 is CASSLNTGGFTEAFF. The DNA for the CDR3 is TGTGCCAGCAGCTTAAATACAGGGGGTTTCACTGAAGCTTTCTTT.

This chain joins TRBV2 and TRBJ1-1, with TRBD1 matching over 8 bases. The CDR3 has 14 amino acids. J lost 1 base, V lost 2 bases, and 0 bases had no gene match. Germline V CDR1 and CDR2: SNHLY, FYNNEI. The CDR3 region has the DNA TGTGCCAGCAGTGAACAGGGGGCGAACACTGAAGCTTTCTTT. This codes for CASSEQGANTEAFF. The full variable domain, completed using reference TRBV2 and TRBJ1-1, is EPEVTQTPSHQVTQMGQEVILRCVPISNHLYFYWYRQILGQKVEFLVSFYNNEISEKSEIFDDQFSVERPDGSNFTLKIRSTKLEDSAMYFCASSEQGANTEAFFGQGTRLTVV.

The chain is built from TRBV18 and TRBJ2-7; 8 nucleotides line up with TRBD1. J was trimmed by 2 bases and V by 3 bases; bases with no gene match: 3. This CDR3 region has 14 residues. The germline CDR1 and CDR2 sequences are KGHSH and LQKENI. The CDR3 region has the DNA TGTGCCAGCTCACCGGCAGGGGGCGCCTACGAGCAGTACTTC. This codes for CASSPAGGAYEQYF.

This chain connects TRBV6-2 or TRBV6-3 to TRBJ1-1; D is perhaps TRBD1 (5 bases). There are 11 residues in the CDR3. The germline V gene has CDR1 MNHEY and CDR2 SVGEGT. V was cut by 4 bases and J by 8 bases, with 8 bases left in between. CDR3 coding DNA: TGTGCCAGCAGTTCAAACAGGGAAGCTTTCTTT. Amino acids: CASSSNREAFF.

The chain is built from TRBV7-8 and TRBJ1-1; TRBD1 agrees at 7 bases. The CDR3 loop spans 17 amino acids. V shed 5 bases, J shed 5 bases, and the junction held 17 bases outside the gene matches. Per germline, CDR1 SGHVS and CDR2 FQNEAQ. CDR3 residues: CASSRKPGQWIVTEAFF. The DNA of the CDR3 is TGTGCCAGCAGCCGAAAACCGGGACAGTGGATTGTGACTGAAGCTTTCTTT.

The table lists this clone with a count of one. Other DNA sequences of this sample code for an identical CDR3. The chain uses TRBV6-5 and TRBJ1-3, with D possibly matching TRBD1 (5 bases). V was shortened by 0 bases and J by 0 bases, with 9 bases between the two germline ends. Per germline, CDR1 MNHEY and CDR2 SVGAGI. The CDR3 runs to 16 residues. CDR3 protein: CASSYSGGSSGNTIYF. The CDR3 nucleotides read TGTGCCAGCAGTTACTCGGGGGGTAGCTCTGGAAACACCATATATTTT.